Listed here is a single TCR beta chain. Its antigen is unknown. The data were taken from a study of OX40 agonist ivuxolimab in advanced cancers. In the study overall: The study enrolled dose-escalation patients with hepatocellular carcinoma, melanoma, renal cell or head and neck cancer.

Trimming took 0 bases from V and 1 from J, leaving 8 bases between them. The CDR3 is made up of 14 amino acids. Germline V gene lookup returns CDR1 SGDLS and CDR2 YYNGEE. Study conclusions and caveats: The investigators did not determine what antigen specificity the expanded peripheral T cells had. Fewer expanded clones were found on average in CD4+ than in CD8+ T cells.

Cycle 7 day 1, cycle 4 day 1, and baseline were the timepoints at which blood was sampled. Libraries were prepared by immunoSEQ multiplex PCR; TCRdb keeps only in-frame clonotypes and omits some of them. The sample carries 90,000 or so clones, 75% to 95% recorded once. The sample was CD4+ or CD8+ T cells sorted from blood, taken in a trial of the OX40 agonist ivuxolimab. The receptor was derived from an adult with an advanced solid tumor such as melanoma, head and neck, liver or kidney cancer. J is TRBJ2-7 and V is TRBV9; D not resolved. CDR3 region: CASSVGAESYEQYF. The CDR3, as DNA: TGTGCCAGCAGCGTAGGGGCCGAATCCTACGAGCAGTACTTC. Full variable domain (remainder filled in from reference TRBV9 and TRBJ2-7): DSGVTQTPKHLITATGQRVTLRCSPRSGDLSVYWYQQSLDQGLQFLIQYYNGEERAKGNILERFSAQQFPDLHSELNLSSLELGDSALYFCASSVGAESYEQYFGPGTRLTVT.